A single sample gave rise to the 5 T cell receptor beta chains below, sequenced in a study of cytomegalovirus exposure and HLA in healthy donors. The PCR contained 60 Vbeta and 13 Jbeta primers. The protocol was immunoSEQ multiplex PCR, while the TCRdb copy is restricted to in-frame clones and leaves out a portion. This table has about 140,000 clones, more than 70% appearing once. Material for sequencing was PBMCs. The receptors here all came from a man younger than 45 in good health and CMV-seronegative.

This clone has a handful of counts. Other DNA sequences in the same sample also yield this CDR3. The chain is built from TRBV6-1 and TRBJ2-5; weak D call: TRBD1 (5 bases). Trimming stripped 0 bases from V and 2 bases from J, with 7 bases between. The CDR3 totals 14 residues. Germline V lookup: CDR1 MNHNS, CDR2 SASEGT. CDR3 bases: TGTGCCAGCAGTGAAGCGCAGGGACAAGAGACCCAGTACTTC. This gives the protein CASSEAQGQETQYF.

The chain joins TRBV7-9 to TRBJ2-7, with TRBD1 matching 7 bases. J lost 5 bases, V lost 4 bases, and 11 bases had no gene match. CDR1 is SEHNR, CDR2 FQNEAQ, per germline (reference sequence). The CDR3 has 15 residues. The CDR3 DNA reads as TGTGCCAGCAGCTGGGGTCGAGACAGGGACCACGAGCAGTACTTC. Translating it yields CASSWGRDRDHEQYF.

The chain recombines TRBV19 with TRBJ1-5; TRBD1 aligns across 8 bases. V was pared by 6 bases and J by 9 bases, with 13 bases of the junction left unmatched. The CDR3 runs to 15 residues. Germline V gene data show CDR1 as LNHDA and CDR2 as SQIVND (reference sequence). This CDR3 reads CASSRRGRADPPQHF. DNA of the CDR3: TGTGCCAGTAGCCGCAGGGGGCGCGCCGATCCGCCCCAGCATTTT. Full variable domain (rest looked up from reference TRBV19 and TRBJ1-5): DGGITQSPKYLFRKEGQNVTLSCEQNLNHDAMYWYRQDPGQGLRLIYYSQIVNDFQKGDIAEGYSVSREKKESFPLTVTSAQKNPTAFYLCASSRRGRADPPQHFGDGTRLSIL.

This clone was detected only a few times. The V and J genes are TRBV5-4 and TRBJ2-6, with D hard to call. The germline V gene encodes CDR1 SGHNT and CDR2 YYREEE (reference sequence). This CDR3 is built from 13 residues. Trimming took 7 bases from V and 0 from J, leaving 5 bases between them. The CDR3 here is CASWSSGANVLTF. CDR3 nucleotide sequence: TGTGCCAGCTGGAGCTCTGGGGCCAACGTCCTGACTTTC.

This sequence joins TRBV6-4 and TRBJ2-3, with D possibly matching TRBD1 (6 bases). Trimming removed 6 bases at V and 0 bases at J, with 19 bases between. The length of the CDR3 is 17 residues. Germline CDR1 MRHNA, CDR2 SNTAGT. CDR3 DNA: TGTGCCAGCAGAGACCTAACAGGGAGCCTTAGCACAGATACGCAGTATTTT. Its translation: CASRDLTGSLSTDTQYF.